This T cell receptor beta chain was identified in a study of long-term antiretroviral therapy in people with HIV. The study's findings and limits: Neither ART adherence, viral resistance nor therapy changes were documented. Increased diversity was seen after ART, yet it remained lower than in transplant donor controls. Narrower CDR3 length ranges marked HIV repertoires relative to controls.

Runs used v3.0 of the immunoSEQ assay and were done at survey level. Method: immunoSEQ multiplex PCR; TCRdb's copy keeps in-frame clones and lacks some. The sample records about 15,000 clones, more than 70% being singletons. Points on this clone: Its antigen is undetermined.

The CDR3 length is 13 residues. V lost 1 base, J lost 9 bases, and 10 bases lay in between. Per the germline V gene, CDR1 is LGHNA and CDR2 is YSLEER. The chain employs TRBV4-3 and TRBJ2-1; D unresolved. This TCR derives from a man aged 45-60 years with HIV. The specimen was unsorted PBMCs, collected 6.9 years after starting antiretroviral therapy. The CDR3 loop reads CASSQVPVGEQFF. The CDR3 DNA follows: TGCGCCAGCAGCCAAGTCCCTGTCGGTGAGCAGTTCTTC.